A selection of T cell receptor beta chains follows, all from one sample in a study of T cells in Graves' hyperthyroidism and ophthalmopathy. TCRdb reanalysed the multiplex PCR reads using MiXCR and keeps one entry per CDR3 protein. The repertoire holds 400,000 to 600,000 distinct CDR3 sequences, with less than 25% as singletons. The source material was blood. Receptor source: a man aged 18 to 35 with Graves' hyperthyroidism. Each CDR3 is given with its conserved first and last residue. The D gene is left open where the match is weak. A row's size may be missing; if present it is once, few, many or a size class.

v_gene	j_gene	d_gene	abundance	CDR3aa	CDR3nt
TRBV12-3/TRBV12-4	TRBJ2-7	NA	many	CASSSPPRADEQYF	TGTGCCAGCAGTTCACCCCCGAGGGCAGACGAGCAGTACTTC
TRBV30	TRBJ2-7	NA	NA	CAFASLAAPYEQYF	TGTGCCTTCGCATCTTTGGCGGCGCCCTACGAGCAGTACTTC
TRBV11-2	TRBJ1-2	NA	many	CASSSGVYGYTF	TGTGCCAGCAGCTCCGGAGTCTATGGCTACACCTTC
TRBV11-2	TRBJ2-6	NA	many	CASHLLPASSGANVLTF	TGTGCCAGCCACCTGCTACCAGCCAGCTCTGGGGCCAACGTCCTGACTTTC
TRBV12-3/TRBV12-4	TRBJ1-5	NA	few	CASMYSPSNQPQHF	TGTGCCAGCATGTATTCACCCAGCAATCAGCCCCAGCATTTT
TRBV11-2	TRBJ2-7	NA	few	CASSIHGDEQYF	TGTGCCAGCAGCATCCACGGGGACGAGCAGTACTTC
TRBV4-1	TRBJ1-1	TRBD1	few	CASSQLTGGDEAEAFF	TGCGCCAGCAGCCAACTCACAGGGGGCGATGAGGCTGAAGCTTTCTTT
TRBV12-3/TRBV12-4	TRBJ1-5	NA	many	CASSPSWSAQHF	TGTGCCAGCAGTCCCTCTTGGTCAGCCCAGCATTTT
TRBV29-1	TRBJ2-7	NA	few	CSVGGRVDEQYF	TGCAGCGTTGGCGGCAGGGTCGACGAGCAGTACTTC
TRBV7-8	TRBJ2-7	NA	many	CASSSGDGVEQYF	TGTGCCAGCAGCTCTGGGGACGGTGTCGAGCAGTACTTC
TRBV28	TRBJ1-5	NA	many	CASSPWGPWAQPQHF	TGTGCCAGCAGCCCGTGGGGCCCTTGGGCTCAGCCCCAGCATTTT
TRBV20-1	TRBJ2-7	NA	NA	CSAYRVPYEQYF	TGCAGTGCTTACCGTGTGCCCTACGAGCAGTACTTC
TRBV19	TRBJ1-5	NA	many	CASTPPPGRISNQPQHF	TGTGCCAGCACTCCGCCGCCAGGGAGGATCAGCAATCAGCCCCAGCATTTT
TRBV12-3/TRBV12-4	TRBJ2-2	TRBD1	many	CASSVQGWDTGELFF	TGTGCCAGCAGTGTACAGGGGTGGGACACCGGGGAGCTGTTTTTT
TRBV7-6	TRBJ1-1	TRBD1	many	CASSIYTGGRPEAFF	TGTGCCAGCAGCATATATACAGGGGGCCGGCCTGAAGCTTTCTTT
TRBV29-1	TRBJ1-2	NA	many	CSVVNRVSYGYTF	TGCAGCGTTGTAAACAGAGTCTCCTATGGCTACACCTTC
TRBV10-1	TRBJ2-5	TRBD2	many	CASTREGETQYF	TGCGCCAGCACCCGGGAGGGAGAGACCCAGTACTTC
TRBV6-2/TRBV6-3	TRBJ2-7	TRBD2	many	CASSTLAGSSYEQYF	TGTGCCAGCAGTACATTAGCGGGGAGCTCCTACGAGCAGTACTTC
TRBV19	TRBJ2-2	NA	many	CASSIDGPTGELFF	TGTGCCAGTAGTATAGATGGTCCAACCGGGGAGCTGTTTTTT
TRBV15	TRBJ2-7	TRBD1	many	CATSTQGASYEQYF	TGTGCCACCAGCACACAGGGGGCCTCCTACGAGCAGTACTTC
TRBV12-5	TRBJ1-2	NA	NA	CASGSGVFYGYTF	TGTGCTAGTGGTTCCGGGGTTTTCTATGGCTACACCTTC
TRBV19	TRBJ1-1	TRBD1	many	CASSIQGARTEAFF	TGTGCCAGTAGTATTCAGGGGGCGCGGACTGAAGCTTTCTTT
TRBV7-6	TRBJ2-7	NA	many	CASSFRDGPYEQYF	TGTGCCAGCAGCTTCCGGGACGGACCCTACGAGCAGTACTTC
TRBV6-1	TRBJ1-1	NA	NA	CASSPGSKGLNTEAFF	TGTGCCAGCAGTCCGGGGAGTAAGGGCTTGAACACTGAAGCTTTCTTT
TRBV20-1	TRBJ1-5	NA	many	CSASVKGRISNQPQHF	TGCAGTGCTAGTGTGAAGGGACGGATTAGCAATCAGCCCCAGCATTTT
TRBV28	TRBJ2-5	NA	many	CASSLGWGGTEDLQETQYF	TGTGCCAGCAGTTTAGGTTGGGGCGGGACAGAGGATTTACAAGAGACCCAGTACTTC
TRBV12-3/TRBV12-4	TRBJ2-6	NA	NA	CASSSYRPGANVLTF	TGTGCCAGCAGTTCCTACAGGCCCGGGGCCAACGTCCTGACTTTC
TRBV28	TRBJ1-2	NA	NA	CASSPRPGEANYGYTF	TGTGCCAGCAGCCCCCGCCCGGGTGAGGCTAACTATGGCTACACCTTC
TRBV2	TRBJ1-3	NA	many	CASSDRASSGNTIYF	TGTGCCAGCAGTGACAGGGCGAGCTCTGGAAACACCATATATTTT
TRBV28	TRBJ1-1	NA	many	CASSLLPPLFRLENTEAFF	TGTGCCAGCAGTTTATTGCCCCCCTTATTCCGACTGGAGAACACTGAAGCTTTCTTT
TRBV6-1	TRBJ1-1	NA	many	CASRPAGRGGTEAFF	TGTGCCAGCAGACCTGCGGGGAGAGGGGGCACTGAAGCTTTCTTT
TRBV7-9	TRBJ2-2	NA	few	CASSAQGMYTGELFF	TGTGCCAGCAGCGCGCAGGGGATGTACACCGGGGAGCTGTTTTTT
TRBV27	TRBJ2-5	TRBD2	many	CASSRGTSGRAAKETQYF	TGTGCCAGCAGTCGCGGGACTAGCGGTAGGGCGGCAAAAGAGACCCAGTACTTC
TRBV7-2	TRBJ1-1	NA	NA	CASSFRGGKAFF	TGTGCCAGCAGCTTCCGAGGTGGCAAAGCTTTCTTT
TRBV5-1	TRBJ1-2	NA	many	CASSNGVDYGYTF	TGCGCCAGCAGTAACGGGGTGGACTATGGCTACACCTTC
TRBV2	TRBJ1-1	NA	few	CASTDRENTEAFF	TGTGCCAGCACGGACAGAGAGAACACTGAAGCTTTCTTT
TRBV2	TRBJ1-5	NA	many	CASSEMSGINQPQHF	TGTGCCAGCAGTGAGATGTCAGGGATCAATCAGCCCCAGCATTTT
TRBV6-1	TRBJ2-7	NA	NA	CASSENPGVSYEQYF	TGTGCCAGCAGTGAAAATCCCGGGGTATCCTACGAGCAGTACTTC
TRBV5-1	TRBJ2-5	TRBD1	NA	CASSWKDMTGEETQYF	TGCGCCAGCAGCTGGAAAGACATGACAGGGGAAGAGACCCAGTACTTC
TRBV20-1	TRBJ2-7	TRBD2	many	CSAYRLAAADEQYF	TGCAGTGCTTACCGACTAGCGGCGGCCGACGAGCAGTACTTC
TRBV12-3/TRBV12-4	TRBJ2-7	NA	many	CASSSGRRVRGAYEQYF	TGTGCCAGCAGTTCAGGGAGAAGGGTTCGTGGGGCCTACGAGCAGTACTTC
TRBV28	TRBJ2-4	NA	many	CASSLGGVAKNIQYF	TGTGCCAGCAGTTTGGGTGGGGTGGCCAAAAACATTCAGTACTTC
TRBV28	TRBJ2-3	NA	many	CASSSSDTWPDTQYF	TGTGCCAGCAGTTCCAGCGACACCTGGCCAGATACGCAGTATTTT
TRBV6-1	TRBJ2-2	NA	many	CASSGALTGELFF	TGTGCCAGCAGTGGAGCTCTCACCGGGGAGCTGTTTTTT
TRBV7-8	TRBJ2-7	NA	many	CASSLARGEQYF	TGTGCCAGCAGCCTGGCTAGGGGGGAGCAGTACTTC
TRBV27	TRBJ2-7	TRBD2	NA	CASSFYGGAEQHF	TGTGCCAGCAGTTTCTACGGGGGGGCCGAGCAGCACTTC